The 21 T cell receptor beta chains reported below all come from one sample, sequenced in a study of T cell responses to AZD1222 COVID-19 vaccine. Only in-frame clones appear in the TCRdb table, and some are missing; sequencing was by immunoSEQ multiplex PCR. The profile shows 150,000 or so clones, approximately 90% of them singletons. Here the sequenced sample was peripheral blood, taken on day 0 of AZD1222 vaccination. The receptors originated from an adult in good health.

The chain uses TRBV30 and TRBJ2-1, with TRBD1 as a possible D gene (6 bases). Germline CDR1 and CDR2: GTSNPN and SVGIG (reference sequence). The CDR3 contains 16 residues. Trimming took 2 bases from V and 4 from J, leaving 18 bases between them. The CDR3 region has the DNA TGTGCCTGGAGTCCCGCCCGGGTTAGGGGGTACAATGAGCAGTTCTTC. It yields the protein CAWSPARVRGYNEQFF.

The chain joins TRBV20-1 to TRBJ1-1, with D maybe TRBD1 (5 bases). The V gene's germline CDR1 is DFQATT and CDR2 SNEGSKA (reference sequence). The CDR3 loop spans 11 amino acids. In nucleotides, the CDR3 is TGCAGCGGGGGTTGGGCCACTGAAGCTTTCTTT. Encoded protein: CSGGWATEAFF.

This clone appeared a single time. J is TRBJ2-3 and V is TRBV28, with TRBD2 identical over 12 bases. V was clipped by 5 bases and J by 0 bases; unmatched bases: 15. Germline V gene lookup returns CDR1 MDHEN and CDR2 SYDVKM. The CDR3 has 20 residues. CDR3 sequence (DNA): TGTGCCAGCAGTCCCTATACGGGACTAGCGGGCCCGTTTAGCACAGATACGCAGTATTTT. Protein sequence: CASSPYTGLAGPFSTDTQYF.

V is TRBV11-3 and J is TRBJ1-4; unclear D gene. V dropped 4 bases and J dropped 4 bases, with 16 bases sitting between them. Looked up from germline, CDR1 is SGHNT and CDR2 is YENEEA. The length of the CDR3 is 16 residues. CDR3 DNA: TGTGCCAGCAGCTCCCTGTCGGCAGGCCTTAATGAAAAACTGTTTTTT. Its translation is CASSSLSAGLNEKLFF.

The rearrangement links TRBV6-5 to TRBJ2-1; 8 bases are a match to TRBD1. The CDR3 has 15 residues. The germline CDR1 and CDR2 sequences are MNHEY and SVGAGI. V lost 6 bases, J lost 1 base, and 5 bases stayed unmatched. The CDR3 sequence is CASSPDRGSYNEQFF. As DNA, the CDR3 is TGTGCCAGCAGCCCAGACAGGGGTTCCTACAATGAGCAGTTCTTC.

The V call is TRBV7-9, the J call TRBJ1-5; D gene ambiguous. CDR3 length: 15 amino acids. The V gene's germline CDR1 is SEHNR and CDR2 FQNEAQ (reference sequence). Between the trimmed V and J ends, which lost 2 bases and 0 bases, there was a span of 8 bases. The CDR3 loop is CASSLFGNSNQPQHF. The CDR3 DNA follows: TGTGCCAGCAGCTTATTCGGGAATAGCAATCAGCCCCAGCATTTT.

The chain couples TRBV5-4 to TRBJ2-7, with D tentatively TRBD2 (7 bases). Trimming left V 2 bases short and J 6 bases short, with 15 bases between. This CDR3 region has 14 residues. Germline V gene sequence: CDR1 SGHNT, CDR2 YYREEE (reference sequence). DNA for the CDR3: TGTGCCAGCAGCTTTCAGGGGAGGGCGGCCGAGCAGTACTTC. This codes for CASSFQGRAAEQYF.

The chain links TRBV4-1 to TRBJ1-4; tentatively, D is TRBD1 (5 bases). V was trimmed by 0 bases and J by 8 bases, leaving 16 bases between them. CDR1 and CDR2 from the germline V gene are MGHRA and YSYEKL. This CDR3 contains 16 residues. CDR3 sequence: CASSQDSSGEEEKLFF. CDR3 bases: TGCGCCAGCAGCCAAGACTCCTCGGGGGAGGAAGAAAAACTGTTTTTT.

The rearrangement links TRBV7-2 to TRBJ1-2; D gene uncertain. With 4 bases removed from V and 0 bases from J, the gap between germline ends came to 15 bases. The CDR3 length is 16 residues. Germline assignment: CDR1 SGHTA and CDR2 FQGNSA. CDR3 loop: CASSSFFDGSNYGYTF. For the CDR3, the DNA is TGTGCCAGCAGCTCCTTTTTCGACGGATCTAACTATGGCTACACCTTC.

This chain joins TRBV9 and TRBJ2-3; D unclear. V was cut by 0 bases and J by 2 bases, with 10 bases left in between. Germline values: CDR1 SGDLS, CDR2 YYNGEE. CDR3 length: 15 amino acids. The CDR3 DNA is TGTGCCAGCAGCGTAGGGATAAGTTTCACAGATACGCAGTATTTT. It encodes CASSVGISFTDTQYF. Full variable domain (rest looked up from reference TRBV9 and TRBJ2-3): DSGVTQTPKHLITATGQRVTLRCSPRSGDLSVYWYQQSLDQGLQFLIQYYNGEERAKGNILERFSAQQFPDLHSELNLSSLELGDSALYFCASSVGISFTDTQYFGPGTRLTVL.

The chain uses TRBV7-6 and TRBJ1-5; D perhaps matches TRBD1 (5 bases). In germline, CDR1 is SGHVS, CDR2 FNYEAQ. Trimming cost V 4 bases and J 4 bases, with 11 bases left between them. The CDR3 totals 14 residues. The CDR3 sequence is CASSSGTVNQPQHF. The CDR3 region has the DNA TGTGCCAGCAGCTCCGGGACCGTAAATCAGCCCCAGCATTTT.

This clone was seen a single time. The V gene is TRBV5-6, the J gene TRBJ2-7; D might be TRBD1 (6 bases). Germline V lookup: CDR1 SGHDT, CDR2 YYEEEE. With 4 bases removed from V and 0 bases from J, the gap between germline ends came to 20 bases. The CDR3 is made up of 17 amino acids. The CDR3 DNA is TGTGCCAGCAGCCTCCGCACAACAGGGATAAGCTCCTACGAGCAGTACTTC. It specifies CASSLRTTGISSYEQYF.

This rearrangement joins TRBV2 to TRBJ2-5; tentative D call: TRBD1 (5 bases). The V end was cut by 3 bases, the J end by 2 bases, with 10 bases between. Germline V gene sequence: CDR1 SNHLY, CDR2 FYNNEI. The CDR3 extends over 14 amino acids. The CDR3, as DNA: TGTGCCAGCAGTGAGGGGCCCACGCAAGAGACCCAGTACTTC. It translates to CASSEGPTQETQYF. Filled out from reference TRBV2 and TRBJ2-5, the complete variable domain reads EPEVTQTPSHQVTQMGQEVILRCVPISNHLYFYWYRQILGQKVEFLVSFYNNEISEKSEIFDDQFSVERPDGSNFTLKIRSTKLEDSAMYFCASSEGPTQETQYFGPGTRLLVL.

In this sample, this clone turned up a few times. The gene calls are TRBV27 and TRBJ1-2, with 9 bases aligning to TRBD1. Germline V gene sequence: CDR1 MNHEY, CDR2 SMNVEV (reference sequence). The CDR3 covers 13 residues. Trimming at V came to 5 bases and at J to 8 bases, leaving 6 bases not matched to a gene. DNA for the CDR3: TGTGCCAGCAGTAAGACAGGGGGAAACGGCTACACCTTC. Translating it yields CASSKTGGNGYTF.

For the CDR3, the DNA is TGCACCAGCAGACCACCGGGACAGCGAGACTCTGGGGCCAACGTCCTGACTTTC. The encoded protein is CTSRPPGQRDSGANVLTF. The gene calls are TRBV1 and TRBJ2-6; TRBD1, the table's D call, was not compared with the DNA. TRBV1 is shown as a pseudogene. This CDR3 has 18 residues.

The chain is built from TRBV11-3 and TRBJ1-6; no clear D gene. The CDR3 extends over 13 amino acids. Trimming took off 1 base at V and 8 bases at J, with 6 bases between the two ends. The V gene's germline CDR1 is SGHNT and CDR2 YENEEA. CDR3 region: CASSLVTDSPLHF. CDR3 bases: TGTGCCAGCAGCTTAGTCACGGATTCACCCCTCCACTTT.

The chain is built from TRBV5-1 and TRBJ2-3; the match to TRBD1 covers 11 bases. Germline CDR1 SGHRS, CDR2 YFSETQ. With V trimmed by 4 bases and J by 3 bases, 7 bases remained unmatched. The CDR3 totals 16 residues. CDR3: CASSPGQGGATDTQYF. Written as DNA, the CDR3 is TGCGCCAGCAGCCCGGGACAGGGGGGCGCAACAGATACGCAGTATTTT.

The chain uses TRBV5-1 and TRBJ2-1, with 10 bases matching TRBD2. The V gene end was trimmed by 0 bases and the J gene end by 6 bases; junction bases not matched to a gene: 6. The V gene's germline CDR1 is SGHRS and CDR2 YFSETQ. There are 16 residues in the CDR3. The CDR3 loop is CASSLARLAGINEQFF. For the CDR3, the DNA is TGCGCCAGCAGCTTGGCCAGACTAGCGGGTATCAATGAGCAGTTCTTC.

V usage is TRBV11-2 and J usage is TRBJ1-1; 7 positions match TRBD1. The CDR3 is 13 amino acids. Germline V gene lookup returns CDR1 SGHAT and CDR2 FQNNGV. J gave up 7 bases and V 6 bases, and 8 bases lay outside the gene matches. Here the CDR3 reads CASRWTGTFEAFF. The CDR3 nucleotides are TGTGCCAGCAGATGGACAGGTACCTTTGAAGCTTTCTTT.

The genes are TRBV3-1 (or the pseudogene TRBV3-2) and TRBJ1-5; weak D call: TRBD1 (6 bases). CDR1 and CDR2 (germline): LGHDT, YNNKEL (reference sequence). Between the trimmed V and J ends, which lost 3 bases and 4 bases, there was a span of 10 bases. This CDR3 is 14 amino acids long. The CDR3 region has the DNA TGTGCCAGCAGCCAGGGGGCCCTTAATCAGCCCCAGCATTTT. Its protein product is CASSQGALNQPQHF.

V usage is TRBV21-1 and J usage is TRBJ2-5; the D call in the table, TRBD2, was not verified against the DNA. TRBV21-1 is a recognized pseudogene. The CDR3 is 18 amino acids. The CDR3 DNA reads as TGTGCCAGCAGCAAGGAGGGGACTAGCGGGAGGGCACGGAAGACCCAGTACTTC. It yields the protein CASSKEGTSGRARKTQYF.